This TCR beta chain was captured in a study of T cells in narcolepsy. The wider study: Healthy controls were enrolled alongside patients with narcolepsy type 1 or type 2.

Remarks on this clone: Its antigen is not identified.

Data came from immunoSEQ multiplex PCR; TCRdb stores just in-frame clones and leaves some out. The table includes fewer than 40,000 clones, about 84% detected once. The J segment lost 4 bases and the V segment lost 3 bases, leaving 7 bases of the junction unmatched. The germline CDR1 and CDR2 sequences are SGDLS and YYNGEE. The CDR3 is 15 residues long. General observations from the study: Autoreactive clonotypes reportedly recurred in blood of same and different patients, not controls. Comparing one patient's CSF and blood CD4+ clonotypes highlighted HCRT- and TRIB2-specific autoreactive clonotypes.

This TCR was recovered from a human donor with narcolepsy. The chain links TRBV9 to TRBJ2-3; TRBD1 aligns across 8 bases. The sequenced sample was CD45RA- memory CD4+ T cells from PBMCs. The chain's CDR3 is CASSARTGWADTQYF. As DNA, the CDR3 is TGTGCCAGCAGCGCACGGACAGGGTGGGCAGATACGCAGTATTTT. Combining the CDR3 with reference TRBV9 and TRBJ2-3 gives the whole variable domain DSGVTQTPKHLITATGQRVTLRCSPRSGDLSVYWYQQSLDQGLQFLIQYYNGEERAKGNILERFSAQQFPDLHSELNLSSLELGDSALYFCASSARTGWADTQYFGPGTRLTVL.